This entry describes one T cell receptor beta chain. TCRdb re-called the 5' RACE reads and shows each CDR3 protein once, DNA omitted. The repertoire table contains 400,000 to 500,000 distinct CDR3 sequences. The sample belongs to a study of T cells expressing NK-cell markers. Study background: Eight donors were sequenced, seven testing HCMV-seropositive and one testing seronegative.

Germline CDR1 is DFQATT and CDR2 is SNEGSKA (reference sequence). This CDR3 has 12 amino acids. The sequencing sample was made of blood T cells: a sorted CD56 or NKG2C T cell subset, CD4+ or CD8+ T cells, or bulk PBMC T cells (not recorded which). The chain employs TRBV20-1 and TRBJ2-5; TCRdb picks TRBD1, but there is no DNA to check that call. The clonotype comes from a woman aged 18 to 75 in good health. The chain's CDR3 is CSALDRDETQYF.